Following are 6 T cell receptor beta chains from one sample sequenced in a study of cytomegalovirus exposure and HLA in healthy donors. Researchers ran the PCR with 60 Vbeta and 13 Jbeta primers. Only in-frame clones appear in the TCRdb table, and some are missing; sequencing was by immunoSEQ multiplex PCR. The sample includes around 210,000 clones, around four fifths of them seen just once. The sample consisted of PBMCs. The receptor source for this set is a man aged 50-60 years in good health and CMV-seronegative.

V usage is TRBV27 and J usage is TRBJ2-3; D gene uncertain. Germline assignment: CDR1 MNHEY and CDR2 SMNVEV (reference sequence). The CDR3 contains 14 residues. V gave up 2 bases and J gave up 1 base, with 7 bases separating them. The CDR3 is CASSLQLGTDTQYF. The CDR3 DNA sequence: TGTGCCAGCAGTTTACAGCTAGGCACAGATACGCAGTATTTT.

The rearrangement joins TRBV30 to TRBJ1-1; TRBD1 might be the D (6 bases). Trimming removed 4 bases at V and 2 bases at J, with 11 bases between. Germline CDR1 and CDR2: GTSNPN and SVGIG (reference sequence). This CDR3 has 13 amino acids. CDR3 bases: TGTGCCTGGAACAAAGGGGGAAACACTGAAGCTTTCTTT. Encoded protein: CAWNKGGNTEAFF.

The CDR3 loop reads CASSPPGTVYNEQFF. DNA for the CDR3: TGTGCCAGCAGCCCGCCAGGGACAGTATACAATGAGCAGTTCTTC. The chain uses TRBV11-2 and TRBJ2-1; TRBD1 agrees at 7 bases. The CDR3 loop spans 15 amino acids. Unmatched junction bases numbered 8, after V lost 5 bases and J lost 4 bases. From germline, CDR1 is SGHAT and CDR2 FQNNGV.

This chain uses TRBV7-2 with TRBJ1-2, with unresolved D. The germline V gene has CDR1 SGHTA and CDR2 FQGNSA. V was clipped by 2 bases and J by 0 bases, with 10 bases between them. The CDR3 is 15 residues long. CDR3 loop: CASSLKTGSNYGYTF. Written as DNA, the CDR3 is TGTGCCAGCAGCTTAAAAACCGGTTCTAACTATGGCTACACCTTC.

The rearrangement joins TRBV7-3 to TRBJ2-5, with D unclear. The V gene's germline CDR1 is SGHTA and CDR2 FQGTGA. Trimming left V 5 bases short and J 3 bases short, with 10 bases between. The CDR3 sequence is 13 residues long. The DNA for the CDR3 is TGTGCCAGCAGCCCCGGCAGCGAAGAGACCCAGTACTTC. Its protein product is CASSPGSEETQYF.

The chain recombines TRBV15 with TRBJ2-2; TRBD2 agrees at 7 bases. CDR1 LNHNV and CDR2 YYDKDF come from the germline V gene (reference sequence). Trimming at V came to 0 bases and at J to 6 bases, leaving 4 bases not matched to a gene. This CDR3 is built from 15 residues. As DNA, the CDR3 is TGTGCCACCAGCAGAGAGGTGGGAGGGGCCGGGGAGCTGTTTTTT. It translates to CATSREVGGAGELFF.